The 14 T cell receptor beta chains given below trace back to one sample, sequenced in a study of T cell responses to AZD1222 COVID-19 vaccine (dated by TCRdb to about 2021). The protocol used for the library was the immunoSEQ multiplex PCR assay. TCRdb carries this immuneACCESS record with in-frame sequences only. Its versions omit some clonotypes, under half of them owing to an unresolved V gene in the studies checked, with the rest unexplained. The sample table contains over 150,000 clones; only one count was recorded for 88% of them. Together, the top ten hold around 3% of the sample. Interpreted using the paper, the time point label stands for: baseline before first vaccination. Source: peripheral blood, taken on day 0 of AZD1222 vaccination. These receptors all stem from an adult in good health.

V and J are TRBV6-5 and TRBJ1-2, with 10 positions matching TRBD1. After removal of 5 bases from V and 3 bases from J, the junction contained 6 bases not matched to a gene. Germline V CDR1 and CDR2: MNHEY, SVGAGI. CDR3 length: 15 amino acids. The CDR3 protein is CASSPQTGGDYGYTF. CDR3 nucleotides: TGTGCCAGCAGTCCCCAGACAGGGGGCGACTATGGCTACACCTTC.

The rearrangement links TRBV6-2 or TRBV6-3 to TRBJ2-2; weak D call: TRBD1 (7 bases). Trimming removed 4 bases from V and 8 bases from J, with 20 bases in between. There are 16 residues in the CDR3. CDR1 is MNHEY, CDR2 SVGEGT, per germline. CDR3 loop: CASSSSYRGGNGELFF. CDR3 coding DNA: TGTGCCAGCAGTTCTTCTTACAGGGGCGGGAATGGGGAGCTGTTTTTT.

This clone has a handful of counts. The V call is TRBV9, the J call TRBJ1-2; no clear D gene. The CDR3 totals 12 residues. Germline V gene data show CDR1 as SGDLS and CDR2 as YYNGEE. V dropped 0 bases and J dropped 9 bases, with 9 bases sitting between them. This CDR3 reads CASSVDAGRYTF. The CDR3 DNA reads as TGTGCCAGCAGCGTAGACGCAGGCCGCTACACCTTC.

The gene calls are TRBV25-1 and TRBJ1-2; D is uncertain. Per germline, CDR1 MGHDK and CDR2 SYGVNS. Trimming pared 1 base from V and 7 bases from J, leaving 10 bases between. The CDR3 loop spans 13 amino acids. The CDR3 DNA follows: TGTGCCAGCAGTGAATTAAGCCACGGTGGCTACACCTTC. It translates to CASSELSHGGYTF.

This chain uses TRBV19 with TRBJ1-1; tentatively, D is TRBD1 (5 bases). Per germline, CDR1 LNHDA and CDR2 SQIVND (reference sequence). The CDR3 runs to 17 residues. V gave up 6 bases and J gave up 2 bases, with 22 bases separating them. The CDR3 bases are TGTGCCAGTAGGGCTACAGAGACCAAGGGGCTTAACACTGAAGCTTTCTTT. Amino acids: CASRATETKGLNTEAFF.

CDR3 DNA sequence: TGTGCCAGCAGGCAAACAGGGAGGGGGGCCTATGGCTACACCTTC. Residues: CASRQTGRGAYGYTF. The chain joins TRBV6-5 to TRBJ1-2, with D perhaps matching TRBD1 (6 bases). Germline V gene sequence: CDR1 MNHEY, CDR2 SVGAGI. The V and J ends lost 6 bases and 4 bases respectively, with 18 bases between them. The CDR3 sequence is 15 residues long.

CDR3 sequence: CSSQGAVDGYTF. The CDR3 nucleotides are TGCAGTTCGCAGGGGGCGGTAGATGGCTACACCTTC. The rearrangement joins TRBV29-1 to TRBJ1-2; 8 nucleotides line up with TRBD1. CDR3 length: 12 residues. Germline assignment: CDR1 SQVTM and CDR2 ANQGSEA. The entire variable domain, with the rest obtained from reference TRBV29-1 and TRBJ1-2, is as follows: SAVISQKPSRDICQRGTSLTIQCQVDSQVTMMFWYRQQPGQSLTLIATANQGSEATYESGFVIDKFPISRPNLTFSTLTVSNMSPEDSSIYLCSSQGAVDGYTFGSGTRLTVV.

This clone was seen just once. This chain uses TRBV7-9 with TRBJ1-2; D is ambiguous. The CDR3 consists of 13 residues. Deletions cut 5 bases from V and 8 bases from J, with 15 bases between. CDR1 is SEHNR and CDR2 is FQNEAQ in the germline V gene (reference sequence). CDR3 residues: CASSPTPVGGYTF. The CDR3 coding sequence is TGTGCCAGCAGCCCCACCCCGGTGGGAGGCTACACCTTC.

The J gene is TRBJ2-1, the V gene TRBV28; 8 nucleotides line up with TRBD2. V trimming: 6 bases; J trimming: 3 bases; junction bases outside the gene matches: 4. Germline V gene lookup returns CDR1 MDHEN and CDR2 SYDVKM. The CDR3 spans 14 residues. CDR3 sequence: CASRGLAGYNEQFF. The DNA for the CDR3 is TGTGCCAGCAGGGGCCTAGCGGGCTACAATGAGCAGTTCTTC.

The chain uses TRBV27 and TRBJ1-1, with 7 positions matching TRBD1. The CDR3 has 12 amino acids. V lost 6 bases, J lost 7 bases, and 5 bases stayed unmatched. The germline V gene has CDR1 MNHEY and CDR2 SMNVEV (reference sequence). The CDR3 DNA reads TGTGCCAGCAGGGACAGGAGGGGTGAAGCTTTCTTT. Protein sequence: CASRDRRGEAFF.

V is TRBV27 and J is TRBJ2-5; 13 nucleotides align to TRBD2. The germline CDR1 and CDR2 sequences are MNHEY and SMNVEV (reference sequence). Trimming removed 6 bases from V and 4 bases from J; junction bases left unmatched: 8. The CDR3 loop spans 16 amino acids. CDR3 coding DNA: TGTGCCAGCAGAAGAGGGACTAGCGGGGCGAGAGAGACCCAGTACTTC. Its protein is CASRRGTSGARETQYF.

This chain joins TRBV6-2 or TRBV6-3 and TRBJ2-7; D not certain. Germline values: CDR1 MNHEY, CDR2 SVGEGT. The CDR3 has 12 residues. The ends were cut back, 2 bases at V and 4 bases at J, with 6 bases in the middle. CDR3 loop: CASSYAWYEQYF. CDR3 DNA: TGTGCCAGCAGTTACGCGTGGTACGAGCAGTACTTC.

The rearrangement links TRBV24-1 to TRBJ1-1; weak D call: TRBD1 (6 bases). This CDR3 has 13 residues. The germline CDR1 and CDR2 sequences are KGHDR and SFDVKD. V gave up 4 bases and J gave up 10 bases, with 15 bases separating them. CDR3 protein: CATSDRDTGGAFF. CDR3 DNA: TGTGCCACCAGTGACCGGGACACTGGAGGAGCTTTCTTT.

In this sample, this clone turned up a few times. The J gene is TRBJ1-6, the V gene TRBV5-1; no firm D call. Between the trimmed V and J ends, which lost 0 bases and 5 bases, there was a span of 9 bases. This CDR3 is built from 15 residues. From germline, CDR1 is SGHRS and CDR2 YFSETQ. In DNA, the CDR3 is TGCGCCAGCAGCTTGGCCCGCAATAATAATTCACCCCTCCACTTT. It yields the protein CASSLARNNNSPLHF.